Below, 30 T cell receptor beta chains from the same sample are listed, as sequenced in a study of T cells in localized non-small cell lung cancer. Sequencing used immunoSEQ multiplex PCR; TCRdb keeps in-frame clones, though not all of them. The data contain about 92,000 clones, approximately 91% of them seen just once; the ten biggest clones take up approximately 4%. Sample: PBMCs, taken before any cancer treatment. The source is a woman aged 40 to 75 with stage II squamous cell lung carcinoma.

The CDR3 DNA sequence: TGTGCCAGCGTCCCTTGGGACGGTCGAGAAGCTTTCTTT. It is translated as CASVPWDGREAFF. This rearrangement joins TRBV5-8 to TRBJ1-1; the D gene is possibly TRBD1 (5 bases). In germline, CDR1 is SGHTS, CDR2 YDEGEE. The V end lost 7 bases, the J end lost 8 bases, and 18 bases lay between the germline ends. The CDR3 sequence is 13 residues long.

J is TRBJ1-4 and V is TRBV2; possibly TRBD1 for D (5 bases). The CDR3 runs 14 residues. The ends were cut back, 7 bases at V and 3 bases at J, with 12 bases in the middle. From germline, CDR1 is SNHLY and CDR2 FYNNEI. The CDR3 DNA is TGTGCCAGCAACCAAAGGGGAGCTAATGAAAAACTGTTTTTT. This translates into CASNQRGANEKLFF.

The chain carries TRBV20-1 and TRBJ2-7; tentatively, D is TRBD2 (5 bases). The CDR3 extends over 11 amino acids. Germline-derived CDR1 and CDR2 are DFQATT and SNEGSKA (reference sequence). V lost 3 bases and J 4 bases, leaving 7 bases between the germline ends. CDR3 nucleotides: TGCAGTGCTAGTACGGGGTACGAGCAGTACTTC. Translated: CSASTGYEQYF.

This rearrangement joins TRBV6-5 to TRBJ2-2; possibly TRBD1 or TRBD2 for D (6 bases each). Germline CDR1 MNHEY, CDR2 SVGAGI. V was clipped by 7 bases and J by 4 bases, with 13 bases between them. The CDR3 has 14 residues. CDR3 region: CASTAQGGTGELFF. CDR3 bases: TGTGCCAGCACCGCACAGGGAGGCACCGGGGAGCTGTTTTTT.

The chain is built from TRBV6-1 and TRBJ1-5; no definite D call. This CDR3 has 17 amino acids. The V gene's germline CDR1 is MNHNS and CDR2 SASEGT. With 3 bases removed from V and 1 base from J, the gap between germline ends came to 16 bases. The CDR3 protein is CASSDSPLKRSNQPQHF. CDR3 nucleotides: TGTGCCAGCAGTGACAGCCCCCTAAAACGGAGCAATCAGCCCCAGCATTTT.

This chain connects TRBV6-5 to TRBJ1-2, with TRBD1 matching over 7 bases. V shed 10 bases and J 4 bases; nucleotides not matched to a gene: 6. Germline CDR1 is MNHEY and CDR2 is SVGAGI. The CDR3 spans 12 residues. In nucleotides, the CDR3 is TGTGCCACCAGGGGGGTAGCCTATGGCTACACCTTC. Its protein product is CATRGVAYGYTF.

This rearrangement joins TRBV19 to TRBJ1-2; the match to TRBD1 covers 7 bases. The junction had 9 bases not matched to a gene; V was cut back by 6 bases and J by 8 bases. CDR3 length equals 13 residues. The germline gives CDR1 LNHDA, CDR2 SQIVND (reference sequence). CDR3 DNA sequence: TGTGCCAGTAGCAACGACAGGGTCCGAGGCTACACCTTC. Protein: CASSNDRVRGYTF.

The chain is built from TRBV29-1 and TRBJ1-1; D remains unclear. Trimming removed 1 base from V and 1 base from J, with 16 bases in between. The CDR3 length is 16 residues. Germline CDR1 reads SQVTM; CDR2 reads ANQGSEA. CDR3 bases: TGCAGCGTTGAAGGTCGAACTGGCGTACAGAACACTGAAGCTTTCTTT. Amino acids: CSVEGRTGVQNTEAFF.

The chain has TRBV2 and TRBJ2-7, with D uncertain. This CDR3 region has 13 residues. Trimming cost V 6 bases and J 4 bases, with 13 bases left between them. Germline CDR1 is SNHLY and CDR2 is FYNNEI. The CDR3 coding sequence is TGTGCCAGCAGACCAAAGGTAGGATACGAGCAGTACTTC. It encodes CASRPKVGYEQYF. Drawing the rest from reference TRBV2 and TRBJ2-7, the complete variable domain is EPEVTQTPSHQVTQMGQEVILRCVPISNHLYFYWYRQILGQKVEFLVSFYNNEISEKSEIFDDQFSVERPDGSNFTLKIRSTKLEDSAMYFCASRPKVGYEQYFGPGTRLTVT.

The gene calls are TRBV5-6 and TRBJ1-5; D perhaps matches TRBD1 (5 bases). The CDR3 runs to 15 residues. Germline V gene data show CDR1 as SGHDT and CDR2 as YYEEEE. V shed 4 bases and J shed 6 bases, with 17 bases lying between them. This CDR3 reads CASSRVGGSSQPQHF. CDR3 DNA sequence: TGTGCCAGCAGCCGGGTTGGGGGTTCGAGTCAGCCCCAGCATTTT.

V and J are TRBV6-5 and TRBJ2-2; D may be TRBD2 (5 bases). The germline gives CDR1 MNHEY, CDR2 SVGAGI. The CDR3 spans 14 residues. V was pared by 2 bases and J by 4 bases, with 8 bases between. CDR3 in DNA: TGTGCCAGCAGTTACGCCCGGGGCACCGGGGAGCTGTTTTTT. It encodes CASSYARGTGELFF.

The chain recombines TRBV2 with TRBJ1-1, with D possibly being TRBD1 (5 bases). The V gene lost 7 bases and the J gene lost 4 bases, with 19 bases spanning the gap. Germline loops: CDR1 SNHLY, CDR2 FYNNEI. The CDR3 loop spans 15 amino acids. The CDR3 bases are TGTGCCAGCACTTACAGGATTGGGGTGGGCACTGAAGCTTTCTTT. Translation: CASTYRIGVGTEAFF.

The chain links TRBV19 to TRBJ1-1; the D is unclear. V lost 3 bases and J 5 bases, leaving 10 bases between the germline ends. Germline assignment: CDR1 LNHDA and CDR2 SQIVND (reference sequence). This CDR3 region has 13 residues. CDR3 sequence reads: CASSMAGGTEAFF. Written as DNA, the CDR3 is TGTGCCAGTAGTATGGCTGGAGGGACTGAAGCTTTCTTT.

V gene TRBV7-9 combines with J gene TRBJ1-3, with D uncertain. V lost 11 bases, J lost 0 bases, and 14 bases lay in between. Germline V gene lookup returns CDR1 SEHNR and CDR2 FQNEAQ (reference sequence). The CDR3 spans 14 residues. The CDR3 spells CASGGDLSGNTIYF. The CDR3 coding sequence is TGTGCCTCTGGCGGCGACCTCTCTGGAAACACCATATATTTT.

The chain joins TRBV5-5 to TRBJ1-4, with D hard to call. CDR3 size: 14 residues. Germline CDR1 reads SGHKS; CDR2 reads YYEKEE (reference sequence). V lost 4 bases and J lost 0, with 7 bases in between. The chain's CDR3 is CASSPRATNEKLFF. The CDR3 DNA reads TGTGCCAGCAGCCCGCGAGCAACTAATGAAAAACTGTTTTTT.

CDR3 region: CATTKEGLTGELFF. CDR3 DNA: TGTGCCACCACGAAGGAGGGTCTTACCGGGGAGCTGTTTTTT. The chain links TRBV2 to TRBJ2-2; D perhaps matches TRBD2 (6 bases). The CDR3 covers 14 residues. From germline, CDR1 is SNHLY and CDR2 FYNNEI. Trimming took 10 bases from V and 5 from J, leaving 17 bases between them.

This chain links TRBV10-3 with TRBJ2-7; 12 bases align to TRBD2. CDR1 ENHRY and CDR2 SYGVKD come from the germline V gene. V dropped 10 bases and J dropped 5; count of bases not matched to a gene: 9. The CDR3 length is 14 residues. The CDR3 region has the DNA TGTGCCACCGAGGGACTAGCGGGTGCCCACGAGCAGTACTTC. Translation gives CATEGLAGAHEQYF.

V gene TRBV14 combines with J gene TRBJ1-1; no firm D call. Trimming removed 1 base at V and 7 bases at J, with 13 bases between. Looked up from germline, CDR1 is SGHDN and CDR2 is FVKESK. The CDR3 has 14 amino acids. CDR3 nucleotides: TGTGCCAGCAGCCAAGGAAGTGGGCAGCTTGAAGCTTTCTTT. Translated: CASSQGSGQLEAFF.

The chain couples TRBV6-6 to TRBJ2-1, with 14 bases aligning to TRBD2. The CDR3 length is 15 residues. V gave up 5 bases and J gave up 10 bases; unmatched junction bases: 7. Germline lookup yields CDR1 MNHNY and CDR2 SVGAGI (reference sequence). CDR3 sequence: CASSKTSGGAGEQFF. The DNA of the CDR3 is TGTGCCAGCAGTAAGACTAGCGGGGGGGCCGGGGAGCAGTTCTTC.

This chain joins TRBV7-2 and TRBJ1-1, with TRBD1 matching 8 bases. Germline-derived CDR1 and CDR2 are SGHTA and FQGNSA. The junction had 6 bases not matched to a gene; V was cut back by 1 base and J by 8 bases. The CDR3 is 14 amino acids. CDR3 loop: CASSLGRTGSEAFF. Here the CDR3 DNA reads TGTGCCAGCAGCTTAGGTCGGACAGGGTCCGAAGCTTTCTTT.

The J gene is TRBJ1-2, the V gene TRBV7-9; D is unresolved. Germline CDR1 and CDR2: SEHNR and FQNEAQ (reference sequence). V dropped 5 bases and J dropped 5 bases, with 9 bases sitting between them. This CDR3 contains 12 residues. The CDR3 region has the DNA TGTGCCAGCAGCCCCGGCCGGTATGGCTACACCTTC. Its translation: CASSPGRYGYTF.

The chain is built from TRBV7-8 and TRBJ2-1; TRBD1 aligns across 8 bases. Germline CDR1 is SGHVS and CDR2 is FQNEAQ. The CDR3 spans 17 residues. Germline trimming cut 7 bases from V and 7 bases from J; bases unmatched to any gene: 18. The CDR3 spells CASNPLKTGGLRNEQFF. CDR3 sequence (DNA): TGTGCCAGCAATCCCCTTAAAACAGGGGGTTTAAGGAATGAGCAGTTCTTC. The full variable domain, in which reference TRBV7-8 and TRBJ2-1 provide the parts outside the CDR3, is GAGVSQSPRYKVAKRGQDVALRCDPISGHVSLFWYQQALGQGPEFLTYFQNEAQLDKSGLPSDRFFAERPEGSVSTLKIQRTQQEDSAVYLCASNPLKTGGLRNEQFFGPGTRLTVL.

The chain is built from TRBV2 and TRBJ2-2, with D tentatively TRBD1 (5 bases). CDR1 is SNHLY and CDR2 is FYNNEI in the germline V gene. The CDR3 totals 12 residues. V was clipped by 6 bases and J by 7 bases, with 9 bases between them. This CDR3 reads CASRLQGGELFF. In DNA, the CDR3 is TGTGCCAGCAGACTCCAGGGCGGGGAGCTGTTTTTT. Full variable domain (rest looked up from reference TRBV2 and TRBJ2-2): EPEVTQTPSHQVTQMGQEVILRCVPISNHLYFYWYRQILGQKVEFLVSFYNNEISEKSEIFDDQFSVERPDGSNFTLKIRSTKLEDSAMYFCASRLQGGELFFGEGSRLTVL.

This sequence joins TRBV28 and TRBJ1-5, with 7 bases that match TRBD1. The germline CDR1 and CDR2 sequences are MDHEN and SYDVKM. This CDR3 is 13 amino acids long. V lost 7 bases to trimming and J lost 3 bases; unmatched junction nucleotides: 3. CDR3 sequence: CASKGQLNQPQHF. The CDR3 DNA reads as TGTGCCAGCAAGGGACAGCTCAATCAGCCCCAGCATTTT.

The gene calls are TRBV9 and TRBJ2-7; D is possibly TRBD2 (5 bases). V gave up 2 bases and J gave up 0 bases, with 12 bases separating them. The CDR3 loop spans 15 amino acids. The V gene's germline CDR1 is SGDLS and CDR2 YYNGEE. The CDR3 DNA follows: TGTGCCAGCAGCGTTGGAACCGGGAACTCCTACGAGCAGTACTTC. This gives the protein CASSVGTGNSYEQYF.

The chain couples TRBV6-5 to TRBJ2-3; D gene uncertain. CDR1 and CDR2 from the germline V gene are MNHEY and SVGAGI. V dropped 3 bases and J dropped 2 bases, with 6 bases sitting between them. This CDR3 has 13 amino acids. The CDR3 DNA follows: TGTGCCAGCAGTTATTCCCTCACAGATACGCAGTATTTT. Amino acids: CASSYSLTDTQYF.

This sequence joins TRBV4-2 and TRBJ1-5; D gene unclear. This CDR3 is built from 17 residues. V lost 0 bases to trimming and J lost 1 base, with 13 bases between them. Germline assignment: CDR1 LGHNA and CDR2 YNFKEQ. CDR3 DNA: TGTGCCAGCAGCCAAGATTTTGGGCGGAGGAGCAATCAGCCCCAGCATTTT. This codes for CASSQDFGRRSNQPQHF.

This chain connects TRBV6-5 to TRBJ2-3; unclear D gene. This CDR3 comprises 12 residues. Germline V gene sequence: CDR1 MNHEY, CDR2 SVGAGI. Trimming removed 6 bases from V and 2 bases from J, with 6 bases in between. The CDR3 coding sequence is TGTGCCAGCAGAGGCCACACAGATACGCAGTATTTT. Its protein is CASRGHTDTQYF.

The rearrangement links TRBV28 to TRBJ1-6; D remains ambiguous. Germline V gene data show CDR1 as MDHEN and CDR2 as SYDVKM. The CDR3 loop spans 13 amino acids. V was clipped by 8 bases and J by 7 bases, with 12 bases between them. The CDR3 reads CASVELGNSPLHF. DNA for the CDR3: TGTGCCAGCGTTGAACTCGGGAATTCACCCCTCCACTTT.

The CDR3 region is CASTTLRQGLYNEQFF. The CDR3 coding sequence is TGTGCCAGCACCACCTTAAGACAGGGCCTATACAATGAGCAGTTCTTC. This chain joins TRBV28 and TRBJ2-1; 7 bases line up with TRBD1. The V gene end was trimmed by 7 bases and the J gene end by 4 bases; junction bases not matched to a gene: 13. The CDR3 consists of 16 residues. Germline CDR1 is MDHEN and CDR2 is SYDVKM.